These T cell receptor beta chains were read from a single sample in a study of T cells after yellow fever vaccination. TCRdb used MiXCR to reprocess the 5' RACE reads, holding one entry per CDR3 protein. The sample holds around 250,000 distinct CDR3 sequences, about 5% seen once. The starting material was CD4+ T cells sorted from PBMCs, obtained on the day of the yellow fever booster vaccination. These receptors all come from a man aged 18 to 35 who received the YFV17D yellow fever vaccine. Both conserved end residues are part of each CDR3. Fields, in order: V gene, clone size, J gene, D gene, CDR3 protein, CDR3 DNA. The D gene is left open where the match is weak. Clone size is not always given. Where it is, it says once, few, many or a class for expanded clones.

>TRBV5-4|few|TRBJ2-3|-
CASSFAPGGSGTDTQYF
TGTGCCAGCAGCTTTGCCCCTGGGGGGAGCGGGACAGATACGCAGTATTTT
>TRBV5-1|few|TRBJ1-1|-
CASSPLPGQGTEAFF
TGCGCCAGCAGCCCCCTGCCGGGGCAAGGCACTGAAGCTTTCTTT
>TRBV4-3|many|TRBJ1-1|-
CASSQDPGVRTEAFF
TGCGCCAGCAGCCAAGATCCGGGGGTCCGGACTGAAGCTTTCTTT
>TRBV6-5|many|TRBJ1-2|-
CASSNTGLGGYTF
TGTGCCAGCAGTAATACAGGGTTGGGTGGCTACACCTTC
>TRBV14|-|TRBJ1-6|-
CASSQGGYNSPLHF
TGTGCCAGCAGCCAAGGAGGGTATAATTCACCCCTCCACTTT
>TRBV7-3|-|TRBJ2-3|-
CASGSGLNAQYF
TGTGCCAGCGGGTCCGGACTAAATGCGCAGTATTTT
>TRBV3-1|few|TRBJ1-2|-
CASSRLGAQGYTF
TGTGCCAGCAGCCGACTGGGGGCGCAGGGCTACACCTTC
>TRBV2|-|TRBJ1-2|-
CASSEIPQGGYTF
TGTGCCAGCAGTGAAATCCCGCAGGGTGGCTACACCTTC
>TRBV7-2|few|TRBJ1-6|-
CASSFGGYLTSSYNSPLHF
TGTGCCAGCAGCTTCGGGGGTTACTTAACGAGCTCCTATAATTCACCCCTCCACTTT
>TRBV3-1|-|TRBJ1-2|TRBD1
CASSQGQGQGYTF
TGTGCCAGCAGCCAGGGACAGGGACAAGGCTACACCTTC
>TRBV29-1|-|TRBJ1-2|TRBD1
CSDRQGNGYTF
TGCAGCGACCGACAGGGGAATGGCTACACCTTC
>TRBV4-3|few|TRBJ1-6|TRBD1
CASSQESRGVRPLHF
TGCGCCAGCAGCCAAGAGTCCAGGGGGGTTCGCCCCCTCCACTTT
>TRBV6-5|-|TRBJ2-5|-
CASSRFAGRETQYF
TGTGCCAGCAGCCGATTTGCGGGCCGGGAGACCCAGTACTTC
>TRBV24-1|many|TRBJ1-1|-
CATSPAPGDTEAFF
TGTGCCACCTCCCCTGCTCCGGGGGACACTGAAGCTTTCTTT
>TRBV7-2|few|TRBJ2-1|-
CASSQVEILNNEQFF
TGTGCCAGCAGCCAGGTCGAGATACTAAACAATGAGCAGTTCTTC
>TRBV20-1|-|TRBJ2-3|-
CSARGAGATDTQYF
TGCAGTGCTAGAGGTGCGGGGGCCACAGATACGCAGTATTTT
>TRBV18|many|TRBJ1-1|-
CASSPTQQPPTPF
TGTGCCAGCTCACCCACCCAACAGCCACCAACTCCCTTT
>TRBV20-1|-|TRBJ2-5|-
CSPSSMETQYF
TGCAGTCCCTCCTCGATGGAGACCCAGTACTTC
>TRBV18|few|TRBJ1-1|-
CASSPMDTAFSGQNTEAFF
TGTGCCAGCTCACCGATGGATACAGCCTTTTCGGGACAGAACACTGAAGCTTTCTTT
>TRBV12-3/TRBV12-4|few|TRBJ2-5|-
CASCREETQYF
TGTGCCAGCTGCCGCGAAGAGACCCAGTACTTC
>TRBV7-2|few|TRBJ2-5|-
CASSLRTSPPGRKYF
TGTGCCAGCAGCTTAAGGACATCGCCCCCGGGGAGAAAGTACTTC
>TRBV30|few|TRBJ1-1|-
CAWSLRRGVSTEAFF
TGTGCCTGGAGTCTCAGGAGGGGGGTGTCCACTGAAGCTTTCTTT